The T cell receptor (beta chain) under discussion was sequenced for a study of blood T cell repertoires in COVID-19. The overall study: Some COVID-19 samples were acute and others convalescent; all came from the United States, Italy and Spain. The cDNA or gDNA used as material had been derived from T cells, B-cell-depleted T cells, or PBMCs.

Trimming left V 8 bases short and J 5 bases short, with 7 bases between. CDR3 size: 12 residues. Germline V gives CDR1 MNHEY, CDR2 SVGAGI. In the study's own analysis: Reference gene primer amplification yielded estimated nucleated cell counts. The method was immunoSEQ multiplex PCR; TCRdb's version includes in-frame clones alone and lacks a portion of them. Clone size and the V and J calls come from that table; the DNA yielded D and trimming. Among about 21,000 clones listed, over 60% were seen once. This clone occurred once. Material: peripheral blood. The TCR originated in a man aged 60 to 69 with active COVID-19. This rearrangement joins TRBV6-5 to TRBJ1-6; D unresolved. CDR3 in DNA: TGTGCCAGCGGAGAGAATAATTCACCCCTCCACTTT. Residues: CASGENNSPLHF.